These 6 T cell receptor beta chains originate from one sample sequenced in a study of cytomegalovirus exposure and HLA in healthy donors. Vbeta (60) and Jbeta (13) primers were used in the PCR. Assay used: immunoSEQ multiplex PCR; TCRdb lists only in-frame clones, some missing. This sample carries 95,000 to 130,000 clones, roughly three fifths of them seen once, and the ten largest clones take roughly 8.6%. The sequencing sample was made of PBMCs. The source of these receptors is a woman aged 35 to 49 in good health and CMV-seropositive.

The V call is TRBV5-1, the J call TRBJ2-1, with 10 bases matching TRBD1. J lost 6 bases, V lost 3 bases, and 9 bases had no gene match. Looked up from germline, CDR1 is SGHRS and CDR2 is YFSETQ. There are 16 residues in the CDR3. The CDR3 loop is CASSWVRQGAGNEQFF. CDR3 in DNA: TGCGCCAGCAGCTGGGTCCGACAGGGGGCTGGCAATGAGCAGTTCTTC.

A word on this clone: Other DNA sequences within the sample encode an identical CDR3. The V gene is TRBV20-1, the J gene TRBJ2-7, with a possible D match to TRBD2 (6 bases). With 2 bases removed from V and 5 bases from J, the gap between germline ends came to 7 bases. The CDR3 covers 11 residues. Germline CDR1 reads DFQATT; CDR2 reads SNEGSKA (reference sequence). The CDR3 coding sequence is TGCAGTGCTAGACGGGGGAACGAGCAGTACTTC. It translates to CSARRGNEQYF.

The V call is TRBV15, the J call TRBJ2-7; 12 positions match TRBD1. V dropped 0 bases and J dropped 11; count of bases not matched to a gene: 8. Germline V lookup: CDR1 LNHNV, CDR2 YYDKDF (reference sequence). This CDR3 has 15 residues. The CDR3 loop reads CATSRDRDRGREKYF. The CDR3 bases are TGTGCCACCAGCAGAGATCGGGACAGGGGGCGGGAAAAGTACTTC.

To note about this clone: A far more abundant clone sits one base away, making this likely a read error. CDR3: CASSHDSSGANVLTF. In nucleotides, the CDR3 is TGTGCCAGCAGCCACGACAGCTCTGGGGCCAACGTCCTGACTTTC. The rearrangement uses TRBV7-9 and TRBJ2-6; D perhaps matches TRBD1 (5 bases). Trimming removed 5 bases at V and 0 bases at J, with 8 bases between. The germline V gene encodes CDR1 SEHNR and CDR2 FQNEAQ (reference sequence). The CDR3 sequence is 15 residues long.

This clone was found a few times. The genes are TRBV4-2 and TRBJ2-1; D unclear. V shed 0 bases and J shed 7 bases, with 7 bases lying between them. The CDR3 spans 13 residues. Looked up from germline, CDR1 is LGHNA and CDR2 is YNFKEQ. The CDR3 DNA is TGTGCCAGCAGCCAAGAAGGAGCAAATGAGCAGTTCTTC. It yields the protein CASSQEGANEQFF.

The V and J genes are TRBV2 and TRBJ1-1; D call uncertain. Germline V lookup: CDR1 SNHLY, CDR2 FYNNEI. This CDR3 spans 12 amino acids. Trimming took 1 base from V and 11 from J, leaving 11 bases between them. CDR3: CASSEGYNGAFF. The CDR3 nucleotides are TGTGCCAGCAGTGAAGGTTACAACGGGGCTTTCTTT.